This T cell receptor (beta chain) was identified in a study of vaccination and CD4 T cells after COVID-19. At the level of the study: Recovered patients in the cohort numbered six men and four women, two of them Hispanic.

The CDR3 sequence is 15 residues long. Germline CDR1 SGHVS, CDR2 FNYEAQ. Between the trimmed V and J ends, which lost 6 bases and 0 bases, there was a span of 11 bases. The count of this clonotype is one. Its antigen is not known. Sequencing of DNA taken from cultured CD4+ T cells relied on the Oncomine TCR Beta short-read assay. From cultured CD4+ T cells, genomic DNA was extracted. TCRdb redid the calling of the PCR reads with MiXCR, one entry per CDR3 protein. The sample lists approximately 11,000 distinct CDR3 sequences; about three quarters were seen once. The treatment is: 10-day PBMC culture with coronavirus spike peptide pools or control peptides (ViraFEST assay).

This chain uses TRBV7-6 with TRBJ2-2, with D maybe TRBD1 (6 bases). This sequence was found in a human donor who had recovered from COVID-19. The sample consisted of CD4+ T cells from blood, cultured in vitro. The CDR3 loop reads CASRLQGPNTGELFF. CDR3 coding DNA: TGTGCCAGCAGATTACAGGGCCCGAACACCGGGGAGCTGTTTTTT. Full variable domain (remainder filled in from reference TRBV7-6 and TRBJ2-2): GAGVSQSPRYKVTKRGQDVALRCDPISGHVSLYWYRQALGQGPEFLTYFNYEAQQDKSGLPNDRFSAERPEGSISTLTIQRTEQRDSAMYRCASRLQGPNTGELFFGEGSRLTVL.